Following are 28 T cell receptor beta chains from one sample sequenced in a study of patients and donors after allogeneic stem cell transplantation. TCRdb re-derived calls from the RT-PCR reads in MiXCR, one entry per CDR3 protein. The sample shows roughly 960,000 distinct CDR3 sequences, about a sixth of them seen only once. The specimen sequenced was blood, either unsorted or a sorted T cell fraction (not recorded which). These receptors all come from a human donor who was either an allogeneic HSCT recipient or a stem cell or donor lymphocyte infusion donor (not recorded which). It is not recorded whose cells these are; they may come from a transplant donor.

In this sample, this clonotype turned up a few times. The J gene is TRBJ1-1, the V gene TRBV6-5; the D is unclear. CDR1 MNHEY and CDR2 SVGAGI come from the germline V gene. Trimming stripped 2 bases from V and 11 bases from J, with 12 bases between. The CDR3 runs 12 residues. For the CDR3, the DNA is TGTGCCAGCAGTTACGATGAAGGCCGGGCTTTCTTT. This codes for CASSYDEGRAFF.

The chain carries TRBV18 and TRBJ1-1; 7 nucleotides match TRBD1. Germline V gene data show CDR1 as KGHSH and CDR2 as LQKENI. V lost 11 bases to trimming and J lost 0 bases; unmatched junction nucleotides: 6. The CDR3 loop spans 13 amino acids. The CDR3 region has the DNA TGTGCCGGGGGGACAGACCTGAACACTGAAGCTTTCTTT. It encodes CAGGTDLNTEAFF.

This clonotype appeared a few times. The chain carries TRBV18 and TRBJ1-2, with D unclear. Per germline, CDR1 KGHSH and CDR2 LQKENI. CDR3 length equals 14 residues. Trimming took 3 bases from V and 5 from J, leaving 13 bases between them. The CDR3 nucleotides are TGTGCCAGCTCACCTCAACGGGAGTTTTATGGCTACACCTTC. Its translation: CASSPQREFYGYTF.

This clonotype was counted at least ten times. The genes are TRBV5-1 and TRBJ2-2, with D possibly being TRBD1 (5 bases). CDR1 is SGHRS, CDR2 YFSETQ, per germline. V was pared by 1 base and J by 3 bases, with 10 bases between. There are 15 residues in the CDR3. CDR3 sequence: CASSLQKQDTGELFF. For the CDR3, the DNA is TGCGCCAGCAGCTTGCAGAAACAGGACACCGGGGAGCTGTTTTTT.

This clonotype was counted a few times. V usage is TRBV7-8 and J usage is TRBJ2-2; 7 bases align to TRBD1. V lost 4 bases, J lost 0 bases, and 8 bases stayed unmatched. Germline values: CDR1 SGHVS, CDR2 FQNEAQ. The CDR3 sequence is 17 residues long. The chain's CDR3 is CASSSRAGTANTGELFF. In nucleotides, the CDR3 is TGTGCCAGCAGCTCCCGAGCCGGGACAGCGAACACCGGGGAGCTGTTTTTT. Based on the CDR3 plus reference TRBV7-8 and TRBJ2-2, the full variable domain is GAGVSQSPRYKVAKRGQDVALRCDPISGHVSLFWYQQALGQGPEFLTYFQNEAQLDKSGLPSDRFFAERPEGSVSTLKIQRTQQEDSAVYLCASSSRAGTANTGELFFGEGSRLTVL.

CDR3 sequence reads: CASGGLNYEQYF. In DNA, the CDR3 is TGTGCCAGCGGGGGCTTGAACTACGAGCAGTACTTC. The J gene is TRBJ2-7, the V gene TRBV12-3 or TRBV12-4; D is perhaps TRBD1 (6 bases). Trimming shortened V by 8 bases and J by 3 bases, and 11 bases separated the two germline ends. This CDR3 is built from 12 residues.

V usage is TRBV5-6 and J usage is TRBJ1-3; D is ambiguous. Trimming stripped 1 base from V and 4 bases from J, with 6 bases between. There are 13 residues in the CDR3. Germline V gene data show CDR1 as SGHDT and CDR2 as YYEEEE. The chain's CDR3 is CASSLIRGNTIYF. DNA of the CDR3: TGTGCCAGCAGCTTGATAAGGGGAAACACCATATATTTT.

V gene TRBV6-1 combines with J gene TRBJ2-4; D is ambiguous. The CDR3 spans 16 residues. Germline CDR1 and CDR2: MNHNS and SASEGT. V was trimmed by 0 bases and J by 0 bases, leaving 9 bases between them. The CDR3 DNA reads TGTGCCAGCAGTGAAGCGCACAGTGGAGCCAAAAACATTCAGTACTTC. It encodes CASSEAHSGAKNIQYF.

This clonotype came up many times. V gene TRBV20-1 combines with J gene TRBJ2-1; tentatively, D is TRBD2 (6 bases). The CDR3 has 11 residues. Trimming took off 6 bases at V and 8 bases at J, with 11 bases between the two ends. Germline V gene sequence: CDR1 DFQATT, CDR2 SNEGSKA (reference sequence). The CDR3 bases are TGCAGTGCAAGGGACTTGCATGAGCAGTTCTTC. Translating gives CSARDLHEQFF.

The chain joins TRBV4-3 to TRBJ2-7, with 11 bases matching TRBD2. The ends lost 3 bases at V and 4 bases at J; junction bases unmatched: 8. This CDR3 region has 16 residues. CDR1 LGHNA and CDR2 YSLEER come from the germline V gene. As DNA, the CDR3 is TGCGCCAGCAGCCAGGGGGTGACTAGCGGGGTTTACGAGCAGTACTTC. Translation: CASSQGVTSGVYEQYF.

This clonotype came up a few times. The gene calls are TRBV6-5 and TRBJ1-3; D gene ambiguous. The germline V and J ends were trimmed by 0 bases and 0 bases, with 9 bases remaining between them. This CDR3 is built from 16 residues. From germline, CDR1 is MNHEY and CDR2 SVGAGI. The CDR3 loop is CASSYSPRSSGNTIYF. For the CDR3, the DNA is TGTGCCAGCAGTTACTCGCCACGGAGCTCTGGAAACACCATATATTTT.

This clonotype was seen a few times. The rearrangement uses TRBV10-3 and TRBJ2-7; D might be TRBD2 (5 bases). Per germline, CDR1 ENHRY and CDR2 SYGVKD. Trimming shortened V by 3 bases and J by 7 bases, and 19 bases separated the two germline ends. This CDR3 is 15 amino acids long. The CDR3 DNA reads as TGTGCCATCAGTGATCTGGACTTGATTTTTTTGGAGCAGTACTTC. Translating gives CAISDLDLIFLEQYF.

V gene TRBV27 combines with J gene TRBJ2-6; weak D call: TRBD1 (6 bases). V lost 6 bases and J 4 bases, leaving 13 bases between the germline ends. The germline V gene encodes CDR1 MNHEY and CDR2 SMNVEV (reference sequence). This CDR3 has 15 amino acids. CDR3 coding DNA: TGTGCCAGCAGACTTGCAGGGGACGGGGCCAACGTCCTGACTTTC. Its protein product is CASRLAGDGANVLTF.

The chain recombines TRBV3-1 with TRBJ1-6, with D hard to call. V was clipped by 1 base and J by 5 bases, with 9 bases between them. Germline lookup yields CDR1 LGHDT and CDR2 YNNKEL (reference sequence). This CDR3 contains 15 residues. CDR3 DNA: TGTGCCAGCAGCCAAGCCAGGCTCGATAATTCACCCCTCCACTTT. Encoded protein: CASSQARLDNSPLHF.

This clonotype was detected a few times. The chain carries TRBV20-1 and TRBJ2-1, with D hard to call. CDR1 is DFQATT and CDR2 is SNEGSKA in the germline V gene (reference sequence). The CDR3 is made up of 17 amino acids. V gave up 0 bases and J gave up 3 bases, with 18 bases separating them. CDR3 DNA: TGCAGTGCTAGAGATCGAGGAGTAGGCTGGAACTACAATGAGCAGTTCTTC. As protein: CSARDRGVGWNYNEQFF.

This chain links TRBV29-1 with TRBJ1-1; D is possibly TRBD1 (6 bases). V lost 5 bases to trimming and J lost 4 bases, with 14 bases between them. The CDR3 loop spans 13 amino acids. CDR1 and CDR2 from the germline V gene are SQVTM and ANQGSEA. The CDR3 DNA follows: TGCAGCGTTTCGGAGGGGGGGGGCACTGAAGCTTTCTTT. Translating gives CSVSEGGGTEAFF.

This clonotype was counted at least ten times. The chain recombines TRBV12-3 or TRBV12-4 with TRBJ1-3; weak D call: TRBD1 (5 bases). The CDR3 contains 14 residues. Trimming cost V 3 bases and J 2 bases, with 8 bases left between them. CDR3 sequence: CASSLVGAGNTIYF. The CDR3 DNA sequence: TGTGCCAGCAGTTTGGTAGGGGCTGGAAACACCATATATTTT.

This clonotype has just a few counts. The rearrangement joins TRBV12-3 or TRBV12-4 to TRBJ2-5, with 7 nucleotides matching TRBD2. The V segment lost 7 bases and the J segment 5 bases; nucleotides outside the gene matches: 7. The CDR3 is made up of 13 amino acids. CDR3 DNA: TGTGCCAGCACCCTCGGGGGGTTTGAGACCCAGTACTTC. Its protein is CASTLGGFETQYF.

The V and J genes are TRBV2 and TRBJ2-5; 11 nucleotides align to TRBD2. After removal of 3 bases from V and 5 bases from J, the junction contained 8 bases not matched to a gene. Looked up from germline, CDR1 is SNHLY and CDR2 is FYNNEI. This CDR3 comprises 16 residues. The CDR3 sequence is CASSEIRLAGSETQYF. CDR3 bases: TGTGCCAGCAGTGAGATCCGACTAGCGGGAAGTGAGACCCAGTACTTC.

J is TRBJ2-4 and V is TRBV4-3; D is uncertain. Trimming removed 0 bases from V and 0 bases from J, with 15 bases in between. Germline CDR1 is LGHNA and CDR2 is YSLEER. The CDR3 covers 18 residues. In nucleotides, the CDR3 is TGCGCCAGCAGCCAAGATCTCTTGGCGGAACTAGCCAAAAACATTCAGTACTTC. As protein: CASSQDLLAELAKNIQYF.

This chain links TRBV27 with TRBJ1-1; D might be TRBD1 (5 bases). CDR1 MNHEY and CDR2 SMNVEV come from the germline V gene (reference sequence). The CDR3 has 15 amino acids. V dropped 1 base and J dropped 3 bases, with 12 bases sitting between them. Here the CDR3 reads CASSLWGLRDTEAFF. CDR3 DNA sequence: TGTGCCAGCAGTTTATGGGGCTTGAGGGACACTGAAGCTTTCTTT.

In this sample, this clonotype turned up a few times. The chain combines TRBV6-5 with TRBJ2-2; D is undetermined. Trimming stripped 0 bases from V and 3 bases from J, with 8 bases between. CDR3 length equals 15 residues. Germline lookup yields CDR1 MNHEY and CDR2 SVGAGI. The CDR3 sequence is CASSYSKAHTGELFF. CDR3 DNA: TGTGCCAGCAGTTACTCGAAGGCTCACACCGGGGAGCTGTTTTTT.

The rearrangement uses TRBV29-1 and TRBJ1-1; D unclear. V was cut by 3 bases and J by 8 bases, with 25 bases left in between. The CDR3 is 16 amino acids. The germline gives CDR1 SQVTM, CDR2 ANQGSEA. The CDR3 region is CSVDFPFTGIPGEAFF. The DNA for the CDR3 is TGCAGCGTTGACTTTCCTTTTACCGGGATCCCGGGGGAAGCTTTCTTT.

This chain joins TRBV27 and TRBJ1-1, with 8 bases that match TRBD1. The CDR3 contains 15 residues. The V gene end was trimmed by 4 bases and the J gene end by 4 bases; junction bases not matched to a gene: 8. Per germline, CDR1 MNHEY and CDR2 SMNVEV (reference sequence). CDR3 region: CASSWNDRGSTEAFF. The CDR3, as DNA: TGTGCCAGCAGTTGGAATGACAGGGGTTCCACTGAAGCTTTCTTT.

Ten or more counts support this clonotype. The V gene is TRBV12-3 or TRBV12-4, the J gene TRBJ2-2, with D perhaps TRBD1 or TRBD2 (5 bases each). Trimming shortened V by 3 bases and J by 4 bases, and 9 bases separated the two germline ends. This CDR3 contains 14 residues. CDR3 coding DNA: TGTGCCAGCAGTTTTCGAGGGACCACCGGGGAGCTGTTTTTT. This encodes CASSFRGTTGELFF.

This chain joins TRBV4-1 and TRBJ1-6; no firm D call. The CDR3 consists of 15 residues. V lost 4 bases and J 7 bases, leaving 14 bases between the germline ends. Germline V gives CDR1 MGHRA, CDR2 YSYEKL. The CDR3 loop reads CASSPVGPLNSPLHF. The CDR3 DNA reads TGCGCCAGCAGCCCGGTAGGACCGCTAAATTCACCCCTCCACTTT.

This clonotype was seen a few times. The chain carries TRBV9 and TRBJ1-4; D remains ambiguous. This CDR3 has 15 amino acids. Trimming cost V 4 bases and J 5 bases, with 15 bases left between them. In germline, CDR1 is SGDLS, CDR2 YYNGEE. CDR3 bases: TGTGCCAGCAGCATACAAGGACGGAAAAATGAAAAACTGTTTTTT. This codes for CASSIQGRKNEKLFF.

The chain has TRBV5-5 and TRBJ2-3; TRBD2 matches at 7 bases. Trimming took 3 bases from V and 2 from J; bases not matched to a gene: 6. The CDR3 has 15 amino acids. Germline assignment: CDR1 SGHKS and CDR2 YYEKEE (reference sequence). In DNA, the CDR3 is TGTGCCAGCAGCTCGGGGAGGGACCTCACAGATACGCAGTATTTT. It yields the protein CASSSGRDLTDTQYF. The whole variable domain, remainder taken from reference TRBV5-5 and TRBJ2-3, is DAGVTQSPTHLIKTRGQQVTLRCSPISGHKSVSWYQQVLGQGPQFIFQYYEKEERGRGNFPDRFSARQFPNYSSELNVNALLLGDSALYLCASSSGRDLTDTQYFGPGTRLTVL.